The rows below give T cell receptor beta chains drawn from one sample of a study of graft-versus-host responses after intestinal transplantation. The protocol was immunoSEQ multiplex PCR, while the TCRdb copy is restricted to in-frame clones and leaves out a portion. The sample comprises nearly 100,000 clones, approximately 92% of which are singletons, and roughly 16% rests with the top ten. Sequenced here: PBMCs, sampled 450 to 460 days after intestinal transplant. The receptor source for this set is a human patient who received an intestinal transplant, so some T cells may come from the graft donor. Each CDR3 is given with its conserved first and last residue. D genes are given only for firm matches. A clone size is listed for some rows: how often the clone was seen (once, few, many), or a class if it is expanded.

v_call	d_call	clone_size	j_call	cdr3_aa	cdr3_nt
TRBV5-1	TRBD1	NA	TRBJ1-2	CASSLGDREWGYTF	TGCGCCAGCAGCTTGGGGGACAGGGAGTGGGGCTACACCTTC
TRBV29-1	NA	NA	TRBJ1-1	CSVRAGPLNTEAFF	TGCAGCGTGAGAGCCGGGCCATTGAACACTGAAGCTTTCTTT
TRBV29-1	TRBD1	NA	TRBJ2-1	CSVGTGLGNEQFF	TGCAGCGTTGGGACAGGGCTGGGCAATGAGCAGTTCTTC
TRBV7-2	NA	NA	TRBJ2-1	CASSLLTGVSYNEQFF	TGTGCCAGCAGCTTACTCACGGGGGTCTCCTACAATGAGCAGTTCTTC
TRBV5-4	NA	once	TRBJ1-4	CASSLDLNEKLFF	TGTGCCAGCAGCTTGGACCTTAATGAAAAACTGTTTTTT
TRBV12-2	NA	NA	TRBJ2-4	CASRPPGQGDYIQYF	TGTGCAAGTCGCCCCCCGGGACAGGGGGATTACATTCAGTACTTC
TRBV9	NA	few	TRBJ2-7	CASSPRDLPSEQYF	TGTGCCAGCAGCCCCCGGGACCTCCCTTCCGAGCAGTACTTC
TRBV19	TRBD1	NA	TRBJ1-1	CASSPDRRNTEAFF	TGTGCCAGTAGCCCGGACAGGCGAAACACTGAAGCTTTCTTT
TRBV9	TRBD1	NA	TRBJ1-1	CASSVGDRGTEAFF	TGTGCCAGCAGCGTAGGGGACAGGGGGACTGAAGCTTTCTTT
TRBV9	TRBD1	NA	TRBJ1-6	CASSVRLTGSSPLHF	TGTGCCAGCAGCGTACGGTTGACAGGGTCTTCACCCCTCCACTTT
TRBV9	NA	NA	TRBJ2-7	CASGGGFEQYF	TGTGCCAGCGGTGGGGGTTTTGAGCAGTACTTC
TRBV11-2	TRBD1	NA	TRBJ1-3	CASSFKGDSYFSGNTIYF	TGTGCCAGCAGCTTTAAGGGGGACAGTTATTTCTCTGGAAACACCATATATTTT
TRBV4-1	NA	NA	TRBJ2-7	CASSHTLTGSSSSYEQYF	TGCGCCAGCAGCCACACCCTCACGGGCAGCTCGAGCTCCTACGAGCAGTACTTC
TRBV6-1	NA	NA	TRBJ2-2	CASSAGELFF	TGTGCCAGCAGCGCCGGGGAGCTGTTTTTT
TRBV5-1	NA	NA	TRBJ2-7	CASSLDIPYEQYF	TGCGCCAGCAGCTTGGACATTCCCTACGAGCAGTACTTC
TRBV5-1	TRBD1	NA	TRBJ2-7	CASSLAQGAYEQYF	TGCGCCAGCAGCTTGGCCCAGGGGGCCTACGAGCAGTACTTC
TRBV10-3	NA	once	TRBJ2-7	CAISDEGYEQYF	TGTGCCATCAGTGACGAGGGCTACGAGCAGTACTTC
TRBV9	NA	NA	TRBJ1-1	CASSSAGLGNTEAFF	TGTGCCAGCAGCTCAGCGGGGCTAGGGAACACTGAAGCTTTCTTT
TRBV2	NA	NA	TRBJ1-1	CASSEVRGSEAFF	TGTGCCAGCAGTGAAGTCAGGGGCTCTGAAGCTTTCTTT
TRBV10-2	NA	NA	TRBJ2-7	CASSEFLGFSYEQYF	TGCGCCAGCAGTGAGTTTTTGGGATTCTCCTACGAGCAGTACTTC
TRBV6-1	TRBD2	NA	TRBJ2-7	CASRLAGVTYEQYF	TGTGCCAGCAGACTAGCGGGGGTGACCTACGAGCAGTACTTC
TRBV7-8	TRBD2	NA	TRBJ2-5	CASSFQPAAGGYETQYF	TGTGCCAGCAGCTTCCAGCCGGCAGCGGGGGGGTACGAGACCCAGTACTTC
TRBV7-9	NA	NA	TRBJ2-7	CASSYLFSYEQYF	TGTGCCAGCAGCTACCTTTTCTCCTACGAGCAGTACTTC
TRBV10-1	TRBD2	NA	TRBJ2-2	CASSPGTRGTGELFF	TGCGCCAGCAGTCCGGGGACTAGAGGGACCGGGGAGCTGTTTTTT
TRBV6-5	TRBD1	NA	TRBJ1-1	CASRQGASNTEAFF	TGTGCCAGCAGACAGGGGGCTAGCAACACTGAAGCTTTCTTT
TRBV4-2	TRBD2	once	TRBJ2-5	CASSQDPSGGSAETQYF	TGTGCCAGCAGCCAAGATCCTAGCGGGGGGTCGGCGGAGACCCAGTACTTC
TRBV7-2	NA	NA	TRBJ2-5	CASSLGQAYQETQYF	TGTGCCAGCAGCTTAGGACAGGCTTACCAAGAGACCCAGTACTTC
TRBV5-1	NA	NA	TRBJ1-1	CASSSPGLETEAFF	TGCGCCAGCAGCTCCCCGGGTTTGGAGACTGAAGCTTTCTTT
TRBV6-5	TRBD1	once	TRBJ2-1	CASTAGQGGYNEQFF	TGTGCCAGCACCGCCGGACAGGGCGGCTACAATGAGCAGTTCTTC
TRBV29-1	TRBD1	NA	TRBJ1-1	CSVSRGRGTEAFF	TGCAGCGTAAGTAGGGGGCGCGGCACTGAAGCTTTCTTT
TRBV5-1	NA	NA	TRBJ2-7	CASSFGGFYEQYF	TGCGCCAGCAGCTTTGGGGGGTTCTACGAGCAGTACTTC
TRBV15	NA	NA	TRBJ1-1	CATSSRQDHTEAFF	TGTGCCACCAGCAGCAGACAGGACCACACTGAAGCTTTCTTT
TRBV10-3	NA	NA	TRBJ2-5	CAITSPGWETQYF	TGTGCCATCACCAGCCCGGGGTGGGAGACCCAGTACTTC
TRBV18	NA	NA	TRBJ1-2	CASSPRTGFYTF	TGTGCCAGCTCACCAAGGACGGGTTTCTACACCTTC
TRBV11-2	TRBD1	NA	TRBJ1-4	CASSHGSRDRGEKLFF	TGTGCCAGCAGTCACGGGAGCCGGGACAGAGGGGAAAAACTGTTTTTT
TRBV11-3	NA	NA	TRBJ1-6	CASSLGEGRNSPLHF	TGTGCCAGCAGCTTAGGTGAGGGGAGAAATTCACCCCTCCACTTT
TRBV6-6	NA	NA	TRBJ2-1	CASSWGESSYNEQFF	TGTGCCAGCAGTTGGGGGGAGAGCTCCTACAATGAGCAGTTCTTC
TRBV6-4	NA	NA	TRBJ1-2	CASPEGGPMEGYTF	TGTGCCAGCCCCGAGGGGGGCCCCATGGAGGGCTACACCTTC
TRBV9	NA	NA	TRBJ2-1	CASSVEWGLGNEQFF	TGTGCCAGCAGCGTTGAGTGGGGGCTGGGGAATGAGCAGTTCTTC
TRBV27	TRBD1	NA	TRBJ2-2	CASTLNPGQGDYTGELFF	TGTGCCAGCACCCTAAATCCGGGACAGGGCGATTACACCGGGGAGCTGTTTTTT
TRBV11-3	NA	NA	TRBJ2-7	CASSLLTGIEQYF	TGTGCCAGCAGCCTACTTACAGGGATCGAGCAGTACTTC